The 22 T cell receptor beta chains below were found in one sample sequenced in a study of regulatory T cells in long-lasting Graves disease. Arm-PCR of CDR3 regions and iRepertoire HTBI primers were the basis on which TCR beta libraries were built. Each CDR3 protein is one row after TCRdb ran MiXCR on the multiplex PCR reads. The table has 360,000 or so distinct CDR3 sequences, about an eighth seen once. Time point in this sample: newly diagnosed GD, antithyroid drugs for less than 3 months. The TCR library was made from RNA extracted from PBMCs. In addition, the sample was reused for a study of T cells in Graves' hyperthyroidism and ophthalmopathy.

Sequencing was performed on peripheral blood mononuclear cells (PBMCs), taken at new diagnosis, from a patient treated with antithyroid drugs. These receptors all stem from a young woman with Graves disease.

The chain combines TRBV4-3 with TRBJ1-2; D is undetermined. Trimming shortened V by 0 bases and J by 4 bases, and 12 bases separated the two germline ends. The CDR3 contains 15 residues. Germline V gene sequence: CDR1 LGHNA, CDR2 YSLEER. DNA of the CDR3: TGCGCCAGCAGCCAAGATGTGGGATCCCTCTATGGCTACACCTTC. As protein: CASSQDVGSLYGYTF.

The chain links TRBV28 to TRBJ2-1, with D possibly TRBD2 on 5 matching bases. Looked up from germline, CDR1 is MDHEN and CDR2 is SYDVKM. This CDR3 comprises 15 residues. V gave up 7 bases and J gave up 6 bases, with 19 bases separating them. In nucleotides, the CDR3 is TGTGCCAGCACTCCTTTCCCGGGGAATATCAATGAGCAGTTCTTC. Translation: CASTPFPGNINEQFF. Supplemented by reference TRBV28 and TRBJ2-1, the full variable domain reads DVKVTQSSRYLVKRTGEKVFLECVQDMDHENMFWYRQDPGLGLRLIYFSYDVKMKEKGDIPEGYSVSREKKERFSLILESASTNQTSMYLCASTPFPGNINEQFFGPGTRLTVL.

On this clonotype itself: Given a far larger clone just one base away, this is likely a sequencing read error. This chain uses TRBV27 with TRBJ2-5; D unresolved. The CDR3 is made up of 14 amino acids. The germline V gene has CDR1 MNHEY and CDR2 SMNVEV (reference sequence). CDR3 sequence: CTSTETPHGETQYF. In nucleotides, the CDR3 is TGTACCAGCACGGAGACACCCCACGGAGAGACCCAGTACTTC.

This clonotype was observed at least ten times. V is TRBV7-2 and J is TRBJ2-7; the match to TRBD1 covers 8 bases. V gave up 5 bases and J gave up 1 base; unmatched junction bases: 10. CDR1 is SGHTA and CDR2 is FQGNSA in the germline V gene. The CDR3 runs to 16 residues. CDR3 coding DNA: TGTGCCAGCAGCGTCCCAGGGGGCGGTCGGTCCTACGAGCAGTACTTC. It specifies CASSVPGGGRSYEQYF.

This clonotype showed up many times. This sequence joins TRBV12-3 or TRBV12-4 and TRBJ2-5; D may correspond to TRBD1 or TRBD2 (5 bases each). This CDR3 has 15 residues. Trimming took off 3 bases at V and 7 bases at J, with 18 bases between the two ends. The CDR3 DNA sequence: TGTGCCAGCAGTTTCGGGTACTCGGGACGAACGACCCAGTACTTC. Its protein product is CASSFGYSGRTTQYF.

The sample holds a few counts of this clonotype. The genes are TRBV4-3 and TRBJ2-5; D is undetermined. CDR1 and CDR2 from the germline V gene are LGHNA and YSLEER. V lost 2 bases and J 5 bases, leaving 15 bases between the germline ends. The CDR3 consists of 15 residues. CDR3 residues: CASSQWRNDRETQYF. The CDR3 DNA is TGCGCCAGCAGCCAATGGAGAAATGATCGGGAGACCCAGTACTTC.

A few counts support this clonotype. The V and J genes are TRBV7-3 and TRBJ2-1, with 12 bases identical to TRBD2. Per germline, CDR1 SGHTA and CDR2 FQGTGA. This CDR3 spans 20 amino acids. With V trimmed by 1 base and J by 0 bases, 10 bases remained unmatched. CDR3 amino acids: CASSLRGASGRVGSYNEQFF. CDR3 nucleotide sequence: TGTGCCAGCAGCTTAAGGGGGGCTAGCGGGAGGGTTGGCTCCTACAATGAGCAGTTCTTC.

At least ten counts were recorded for this clonotype. This rearrangement joins TRBV4-1 to TRBJ1-2, with a possible D match to TRBD1 (6 bases). Trimming took off 4 bases at V and 8 bases at J, with 26 bases between the two ends. CDR1 is MGHRA and CDR2 is YSYEKL in the germline V gene. The CDR3 sequence is 17 residues long. The CDR3, as DNA: TGCGCCAGCAGCCGAGCCACGAACCTTGGACCAAGGGGGGGCTACACCTTC. Translating it yields CASSRATNLGPRGGYTF.

V usage is TRBV7-9 and J usage is TRBJ2-6; 9 nucleotides line up with TRBD1. The CDR3 has 18 amino acids. V lost 7 bases to trimming and J lost 1 base; unmatched junction nucleotides: 11. Germline CDR1 SEHNR, CDR2 FQNEAQ (reference sequence). CDR3 amino acids: CASTPRTGVDSGANVLTF. CDR3 nucleotide sequence: TGTGCCAGCACCCCGCGGACAGGGGTAGATTCTGGGGCCAACGTCCTGACTTTC. Supplemented by reference TRBV7-9 and TRBJ2-6, the full variable domain reads DTGVSQNPRHKITKRGQNVTFRCDPISEHNRLYWYRQTLGQGPEFLTYFQNEAQLEKSRLLSDRFSAERPKGSFSTLEIQRTEQGDSAMYLCASTPRTGVDSGANVLTFGAGSRLTVL.

At least ten counts were recorded for this clonotype. The chain uses TRBV7-9 and TRBJ2-6; no reliable D call. This CDR3 contains 13 residues. The germline V gene has CDR1 SEHNR and CDR2 FQNEAQ (reference sequence). Trimming removed 7 bases from V and 0 bases from J, with 4 bases in between. The CDR3 DNA follows: TGTGCCAGCACCGGCTCTGGGGCCAACGTCCTGACTTTC. Its translation: CASTGSGANVLTF.

This clonotype turned up a few times. The rearrangement uses TRBV4-1 and TRBJ1-5; the match to TRBD1 covers 11 bases. J lost 1 base, V lost 4 bases, and 12 bases had no gene match. The CDR3 contains 19 residues. CDR1 MGHRA and CDR2 YSYEKL come from the germline V gene. The CDR3: CASSPSGQGAVRSNQPQHF. CDR3 bases: TGCGCCAGCAGCCCCTCTGGACAGGGGGCCGTTCGGAGCAATCAGCCCCAGCATTTT.

This clonotype occurred many times. J is TRBJ2-2 and V is TRBV19, with TRBD1 as a possible D gene (5 bases). The CDR3 has 14 amino acids. The ends were cut back, 3 bases at V and 5 bases at J, with 10 bases in the middle. Germline CDR1 reads LNHDA; CDR2 reads SQIVND (reference sequence). CDR3 residues: CASSIGAETGELFF. The CDR3 DNA follows: TGTGCCAGTAGTATTGGGGCGGAAACCGGGGAGCTGTTTTTT.

As DNA, the CDR3 is TGTGCCAGCAGCGGGTCGGAGGCCCAGTACTTC. Translated: CASSGSEAQYF. The V and J genes are TRBV7-9 and TRBJ2-5, with a weak D call TRBD2 (5 bases). The germline V gene has CDR1 SEHNR and CDR2 FQNEAQ (reference sequence). This CDR3 contains 11 residues. Trimming removed 5 bases from V and 9 bases from J, with 10 bases in between.

In regard to this clonotype: One base away lies a much larger clone, so this may be a sequencing read error. The chain uses TRBV12-3 or TRBV12-4 and TRBJ1-3; D unresolved. CDR3 length: 15 residues. This CDR3 reads CASSLARGPGNTTYF. CDR3 sequence (DNA): TGTGCCAGCAGTTTAGCGCGGGGTCCTGGAAACACCACATATTTT.

This clonotype has a count of ten or more. The junction departs from the called germline gene at one end, perhaps through a read error. V and J are TRBV19 and TRBJ2-2, with 8 bases fitting TRBD1. This CDR3 comprises 17 residues. Germline V CDR1 and CDR2: LNHDA, SQIVND (reference sequence). CDR3: CASSTYPGTGITGELFF. CDR3 DNA sequence: TGTGCGAGTAGTACCTACCCCGGGACAGGCATCACCGGGGAGCTGTTTTTT.

This clonotype has just a few counts. The chain combines TRBV5-1 with TRBJ1-2; TRBD1 matches 8 bases. CDR1 SGHRS and CDR2 YFSETQ come from the germline V gene. The CDR3 contains 16 residues. Trimming cost V 3 bases and J 4 bases; bases outside gene matches: 11. The CDR3 region is CASSSDRADVGYGYTF. CDR3 in DNA: TGCGCCAGCAGCTCGGACAGGGCGGACGTCGGCTATGGCTACACCTTC.

This clonotype was found many times. V gene TRBV20-1 combines with J gene TRBJ1-4, with TRBD1 matching 9 bases. This CDR3 is built from 17 residues. V lost 1 base and J lost 3; bases outside the gene matches: 9. The germline V gene encodes CDR1 DFQATT and CDR2 SNEGSKA (reference sequence). As DNA, the CDR3 is TGCAGTGCTAGAGCACGTGAACAGGGGGCAGCTAATGAAAAACTGTTTTTT. Translating it yields CSARAREQGAANEKLFF.

This clonotype was counted many times. This chain links TRBV28 with TRBJ1-2, with 8 bases fitting TRBD1. Germline V CDR1 and CDR2: MDHEN, SYDVKM. V was pared by 6 bases and J by 2 bases, with 8 bases of the junction left unmatched. The CDR3 extends over 15 amino acids. This CDR3 is CASSESYRGNYGYTF. The CDR3 DNA sequence: TGTGCCAGCAGCGAATCATACAGGGGGAACTATGGCTACACCTTC.

This clonotype showed up many times. This sequence joins TRBV15 and TRBJ1-1, with D possibly TRBD1 on 6 matching bases. Deletions cut 0 bases from V and 3 bases from J, with 11 bases between. The CDR3 covers 15 residues. CDR1 and CDR2 from the germline V gene are LNHNV and YYDKDF (reference sequence). The DNA for the CDR3 is TGTGCCACCAGCAGAGATCGGAGGGGGGACACTGAAGCTTTCTTT. Protein: CATSRDRRGDTEAFF.

This clonotype appeared many times. V and J are TRBV7-2 and TRBJ2-7; TRBD2 aligns across 7 bases. J lost 2 bases, V lost 3 bases, and 4 bases had no gene match. Germline V gene lookup returns CDR1 SGHTA and CDR2 FQGNSA. There are 14 residues in the CDR3. CDR3 amino acids: CASSLAGVAYEQYF. In nucleotides, the CDR3 is TGTGCCAGCAGCTTGGCGGGAGTCGCCTACGAGCAGTACTTC.

This clonotype was counted ten times or more. The genes are TRBV6-2 or TRBV6-3 and TRBJ2-7, with 7 bases identical to TRBD1. Germline CDR1 and CDR2: MNHEY and SVGEGT. This CDR3 has 13 amino acids. V lost 8 bases to trimming and J lost 0 bases; unmatched junction nucleotides: 4. CDR3 sequence reads: CASSYRGSYEQYF. The DNA for the CDR3 is TGTGCCAGCTCCTACAGGGGCTCCTACGAGCAGTACTTC.

In this sample, this clonotype turned up many times. J is TRBJ2-1 and V is TRBV11-2; weak D call: TRBD1 (5 bases). Trimming stripped 5 bases from V and 9 bases from J, with 20 bases between. The germline CDR1 and CDR2 sequences are SGHAT and FQNNGV. CDR3 size: 15 residues. In DNA form, the CDR3 reads TGTGCCAGCAGCACGATCAATCCCATCCAGGGTGAGCAGTTCTTC. The encoded protein is CASSTINPIQGEQFF.